These 5 T cell receptor beta chains came from one sample sequenced in a study of blood T cell repertoires in COVID-19 (dated by TCRdb to 2020 to 2021). The receptor library was made with the immunoSEQ multiplex PCR assay. TCRdb holds this immuneACCESS table with in-frame rearrangements only. Some clones are missing; in checked studies, unresolved V genes explain under half, and the rest has no known cause. Counted in this sample were roughly 80,000 clones; about 80% of them appeared once. In total, the top ten clones hold approximately 10% of the sample. Material for sequencing was peripheral blood. The receptors come from a human donor in a cohort sampled during active COVID-19.

This clone was seen a single time. The J gene is TRBJ2-7, the V gene TRBV11-3, with TRBD2 matching 13 bases. J lost 1 base, V lost 0 bases, and 0 bases had no gene match. This CDR3 has 16 residues. Germline V gene lookup returns CDR1 SGHNT and CDR2 YENEEA. CDR3 coding DNA: TGTGCCAGCAGCTTAGAGGGACTAGCGGGATCCTACGAGCAGTACTTC. This encodes CASSLEGLAGSYEQYF. The whole variable domain, remainder taken from reference TRBV11-3 and TRBJ2-7, is EAGVVQSPRYKIIEKKQPVAFWCNPISGHNTLYWYLQNLGQGPELLIRYENEEAVDDSQLPKDRFSAERLKGVDSTLKIQPAELGDSAVYLCASSLEGLAGSYEQYFGPGTRLTVT.

Written as DNA, the CDR3 is TGCGCCAGCAGCCCCCGACAGGGGGCCGGAGAGACCCAGTACTTC. Translating it yields CASSPRQGAGETQYF. This chain links TRBV5-1 with TRBJ2-5; 10 positions agree with TRBD1. Trimming took 4 bases from V and 4 from J; bases not matched to a gene: 7. Germline V lookup: CDR1 SGHRS, CDR2 YFSETQ. This CDR3 contains 15 residues.

This clone was observed once. The V gene is TRBV7-2, the J gene TRBJ1-4; 7 bases line up with TRBD1. J lost 3 bases, V lost 7 bases, and 5 bases had no gene match. The V gene's germline CDR1 is SGHTA and CDR2 FQGNSA. The CDR3 is 14 residues long. CDR3 region: CASTPGGPNEKLFF. For the CDR3, the DNA is TGTGCCAGCACGCCAGGGGGACCTAATGAAAAACTGTTTTTT.

The V gene is TRBV25-1, the J gene TRBJ1-4; D call uncertain. Germline-derived CDR1 and CDR2 are MGHDK and SYGVNS. The ends were cut back, 4 bases at V and 4 bases at J, with 10 bases in the middle. This CDR3 comprises 14 residues. The CDR3 DNA sequence: TGTGCCAGCAGTGTGCACAGCCTTAATGAAAAACTGTTTTTT. Its translation: CASSVHSLNEKLFF.

The gene calls are TRBV2 and TRBJ2-1; no reliable D call. Germline V CDR1 and CDR2: SNHLY, FYNNEI. V gave up 6 bases and J gave up 4 bases, with 10 bases separating them. The CDR3 loop spans 13 amino acids. The CDR3 nucleotides are TGTGCCAGCAGGGTGCTAGTGTACAATGAGCAGTTCTTC. It translates to CASRVLVYNEQFF. The full variable domain, completed using reference TRBV2 and TRBJ2-1, is EPEVTQTPSHQVTQMGQEVILRCVPISNHLYFYWYRQILGQKVEFLVSFYNNEISEKSEIFDDQFSVERPDGSNFTLKIRSTKLEDSAMYFCASRVLVYNEQFFGPGTRLTVL.